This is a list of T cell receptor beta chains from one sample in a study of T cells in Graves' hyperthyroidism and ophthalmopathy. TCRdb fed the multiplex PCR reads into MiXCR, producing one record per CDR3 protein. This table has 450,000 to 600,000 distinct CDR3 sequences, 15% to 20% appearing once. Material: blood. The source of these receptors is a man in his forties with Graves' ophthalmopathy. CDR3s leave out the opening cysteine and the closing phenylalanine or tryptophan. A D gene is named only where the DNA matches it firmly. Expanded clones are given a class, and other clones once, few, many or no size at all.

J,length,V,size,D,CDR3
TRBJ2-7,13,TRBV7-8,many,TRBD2,ASSTRTSGTGEQY
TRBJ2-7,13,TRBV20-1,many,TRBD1,SATSPGQGNYEQY
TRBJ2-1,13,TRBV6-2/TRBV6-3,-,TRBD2,ASSYLAGGPGEQF
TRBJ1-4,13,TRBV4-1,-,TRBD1,ASSQVDRGNEKLF
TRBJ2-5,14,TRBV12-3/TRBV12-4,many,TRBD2,ASGLAGVGRQETQY
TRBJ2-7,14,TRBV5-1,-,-,ASSFALVGSEYEQY
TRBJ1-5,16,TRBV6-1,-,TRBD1,ASSQGTGIRDSNQPQH
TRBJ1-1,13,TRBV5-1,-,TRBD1,ASSGGQGMNTEAF
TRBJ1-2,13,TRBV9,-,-,ASSGYRIYNYGYT
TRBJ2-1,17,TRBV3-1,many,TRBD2,ASSLKTSGRGEAYNEQF
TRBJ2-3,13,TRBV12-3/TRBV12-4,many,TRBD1,ASSPGTGKPDTQY
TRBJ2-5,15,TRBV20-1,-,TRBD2,SAPVAGGGRPQETQY
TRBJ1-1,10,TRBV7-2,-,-,ASSLAQSEAF
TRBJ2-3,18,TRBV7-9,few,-,ASSKTPGQGGGGATDTQY
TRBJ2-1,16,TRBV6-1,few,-,ASSEALRAVSSYNEQF
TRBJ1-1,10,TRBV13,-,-,ASSSGQYEAF
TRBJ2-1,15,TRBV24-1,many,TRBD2,ATSDPGTSGRGYEQF
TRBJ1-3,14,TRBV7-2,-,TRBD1,ASSLGGQGTGNTIY
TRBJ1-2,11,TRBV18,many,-,ASSPTGTSGYT
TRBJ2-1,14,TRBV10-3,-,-,AISERSSFSYNEQF
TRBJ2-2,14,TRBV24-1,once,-,ATSDGDSPNTGELF
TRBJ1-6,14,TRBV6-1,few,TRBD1,ASSPTDRGKNSPLH
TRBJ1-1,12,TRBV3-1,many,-,ASRVSGRDTEAF
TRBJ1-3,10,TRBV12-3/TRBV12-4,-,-,ASQSSGNTIY
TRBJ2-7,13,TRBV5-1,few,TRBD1,ASSLAGTGDGEQY
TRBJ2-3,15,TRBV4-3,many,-,ASSPSSGRGGRDTQY
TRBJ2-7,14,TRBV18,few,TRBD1,ASSLARTGQIYEQY
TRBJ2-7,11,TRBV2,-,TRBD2,ASSQTGLTGQY
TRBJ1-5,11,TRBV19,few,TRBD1,ASSIGGTVNQH
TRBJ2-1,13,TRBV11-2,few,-,ASSLEPNQYNEQF
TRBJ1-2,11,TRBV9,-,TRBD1,ASSAGGAGGYT
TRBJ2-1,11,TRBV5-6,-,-,ASSTRAYNEQF
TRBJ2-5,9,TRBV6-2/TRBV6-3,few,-,ASSHQETQY
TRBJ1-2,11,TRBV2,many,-,ASTDSSNYGYT
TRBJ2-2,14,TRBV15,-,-,ATSIWGNSNTGELF
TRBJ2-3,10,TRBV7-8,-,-,ASSPIMSTQY
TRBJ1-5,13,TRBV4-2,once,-,ASSRNRDSNQPQH
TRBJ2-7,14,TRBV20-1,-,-,SAVSRSRVGPYEQY
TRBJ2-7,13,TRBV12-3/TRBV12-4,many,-,ASSSRTPSTHEQY
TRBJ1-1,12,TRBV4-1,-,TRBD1,ASSAGQGNTEAF
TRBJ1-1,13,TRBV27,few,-,ASSPVGGLNTEAF
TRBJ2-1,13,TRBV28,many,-,ASYSGGHLWNEQF
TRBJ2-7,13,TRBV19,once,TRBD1,ASSRDRTGSYEQY
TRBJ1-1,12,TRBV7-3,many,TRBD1,ASSLGQSSTEAF
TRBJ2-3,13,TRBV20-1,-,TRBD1,SQSSQGVPTDTQY
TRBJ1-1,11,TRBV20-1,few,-,SAGRGYGTEAF
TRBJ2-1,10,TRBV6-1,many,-,ASSRPYNEQF